This TCR beta chain was profiled in a study of T cell changes during pregnancy in multiple sclerosis. The CDR3 extends over 13 amino acids. Germline lookup yields CDR1 MNHEY and CDR2 SVGAGI. Trimming at V came to 2 bases and at J to 8 bases, leaving 5 bases not matched to a gene. Sequenced by immunoSEQ multiplex PCR; TCRdb stores in-frame clones only, minus some. The repertoire consists of about 93,000 clones, with 80% to 95% occurring once and the leading ten covering 2% to 2.5%. This specimen consisted of peripheral blood, obtained after pregnancy. This chain uses TRBV6-5 with TRBJ1-2, with 7 bases matching TRBD1. The receptor comes from a female donor with multiple sclerosis, enrolled in a pregnancy study. In DNA form, the CDR3 reads TGTGCCAGCAGTTACCCCGGGACAGCCGGCTACACCTTC. Translation gives CASSYPGTAGYTF.